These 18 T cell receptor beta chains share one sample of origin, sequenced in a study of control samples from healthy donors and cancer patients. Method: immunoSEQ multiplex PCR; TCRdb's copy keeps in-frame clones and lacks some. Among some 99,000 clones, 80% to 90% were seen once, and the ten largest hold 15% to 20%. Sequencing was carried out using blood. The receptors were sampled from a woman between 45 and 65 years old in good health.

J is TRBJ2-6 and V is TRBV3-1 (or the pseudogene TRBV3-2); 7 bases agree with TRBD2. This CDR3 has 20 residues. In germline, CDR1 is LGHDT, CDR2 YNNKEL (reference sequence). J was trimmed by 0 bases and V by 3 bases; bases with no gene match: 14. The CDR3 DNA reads TGTGCCAGCAGCCAGAGGCCCCACTTGGGGGACTACTCTGGGGCCAACGTCCTGACTTTC. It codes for CASSQRPHLGDYSGANVLTF.

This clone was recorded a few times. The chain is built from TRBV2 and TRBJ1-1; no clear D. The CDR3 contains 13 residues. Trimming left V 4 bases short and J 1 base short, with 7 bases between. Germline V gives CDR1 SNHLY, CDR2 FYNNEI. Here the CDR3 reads CASSGVANTEAFF. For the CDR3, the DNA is TGTGCCAGCAGTGGGGTGGCGAACACTGAAGCTTTCTTT.

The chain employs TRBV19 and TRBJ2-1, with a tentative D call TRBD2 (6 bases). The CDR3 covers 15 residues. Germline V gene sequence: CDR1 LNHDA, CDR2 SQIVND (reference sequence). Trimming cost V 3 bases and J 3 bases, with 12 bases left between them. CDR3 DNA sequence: TGTGCCAGTAGTATCAGTGCGGGACTCTACAATGAGCAGTTCTTC. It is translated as CASSISAGLYNEQFF.

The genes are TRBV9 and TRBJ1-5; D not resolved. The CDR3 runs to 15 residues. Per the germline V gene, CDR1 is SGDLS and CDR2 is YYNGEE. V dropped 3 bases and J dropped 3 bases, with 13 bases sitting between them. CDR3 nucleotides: TGTGCCAGCAGCGCTGGTAAGGGTTCCAATCAGCCCCAGCATTTT. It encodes CASSAGKGSNQPQHF.

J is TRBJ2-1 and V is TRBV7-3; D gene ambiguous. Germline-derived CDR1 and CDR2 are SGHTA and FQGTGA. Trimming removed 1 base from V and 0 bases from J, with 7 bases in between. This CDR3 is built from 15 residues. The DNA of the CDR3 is TGTGCCAGCAGCTTAAGTATAGGCTCCTACAATGAGCAGTTCTTC. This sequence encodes CASSLSIGSYNEQFF.

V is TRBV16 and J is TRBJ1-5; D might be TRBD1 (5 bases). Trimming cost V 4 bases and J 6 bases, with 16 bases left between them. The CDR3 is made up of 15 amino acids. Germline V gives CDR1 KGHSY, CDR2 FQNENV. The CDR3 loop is CASSPTPLQGQPQHF. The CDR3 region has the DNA TGTGCCAGCAGCCCGACCCCGCTCCAGGGTCAGCCCCAGCATTTT.

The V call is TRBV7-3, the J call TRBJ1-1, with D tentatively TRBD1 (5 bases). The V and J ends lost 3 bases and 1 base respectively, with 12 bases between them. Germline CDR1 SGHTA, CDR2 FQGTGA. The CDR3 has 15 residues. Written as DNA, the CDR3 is TGTGCCAGCAGCTTGAGCGGGGGAGGGAACACTGAAGCTTTCTTT. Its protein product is CASSLSGGGNTEAFF.

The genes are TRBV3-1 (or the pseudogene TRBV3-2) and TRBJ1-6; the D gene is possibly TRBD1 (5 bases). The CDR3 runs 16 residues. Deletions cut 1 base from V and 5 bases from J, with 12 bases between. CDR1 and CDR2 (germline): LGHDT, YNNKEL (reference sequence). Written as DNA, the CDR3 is TGTGCCAGCAGCCAAGTGGACAAGCCCCATAATTCACCCCTCCACTTT. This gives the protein CASSQVDKPHNSPLHF.

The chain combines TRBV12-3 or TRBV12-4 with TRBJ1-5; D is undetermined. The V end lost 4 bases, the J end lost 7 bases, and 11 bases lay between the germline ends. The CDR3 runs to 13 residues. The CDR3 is CASSYNSRQPQHF. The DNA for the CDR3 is TGTGCCAGCAGTTATAATAGCAGACAGCCCCAGCATTTT.

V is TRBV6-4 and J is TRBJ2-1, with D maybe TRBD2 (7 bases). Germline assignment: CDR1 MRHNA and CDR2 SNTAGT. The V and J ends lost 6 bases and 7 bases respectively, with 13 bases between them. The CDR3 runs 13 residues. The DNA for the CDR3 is TGTGCCAGCAGCCTGGGGGGGCAAAATGAGCAGTTCTTC. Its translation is CASSLGGQNEQFF.

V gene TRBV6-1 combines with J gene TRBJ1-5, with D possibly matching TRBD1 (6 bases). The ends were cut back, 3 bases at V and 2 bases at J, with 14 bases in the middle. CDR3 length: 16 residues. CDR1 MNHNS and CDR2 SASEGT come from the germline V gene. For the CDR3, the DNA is TGTGCCAGCAGTGAGAGGGACAAAGGAGGCAATCAGCCCCAGCATTTT. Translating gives CASSERDKGGNQPQHF.

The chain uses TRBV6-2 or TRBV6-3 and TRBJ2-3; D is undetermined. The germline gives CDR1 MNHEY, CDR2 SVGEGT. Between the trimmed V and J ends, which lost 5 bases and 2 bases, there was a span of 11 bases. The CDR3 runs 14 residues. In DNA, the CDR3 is TGTGCCAGCAGTCAGGTGGGATACACAGATACGCAGTATTTT. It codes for CASSQVGYTDTQYF.

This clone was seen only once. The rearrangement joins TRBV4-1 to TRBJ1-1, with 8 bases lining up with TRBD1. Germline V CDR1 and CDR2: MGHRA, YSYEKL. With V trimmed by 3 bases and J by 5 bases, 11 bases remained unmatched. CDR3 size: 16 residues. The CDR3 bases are TGCGCCAGCAGCCAGGACGCAGGGGGCGGTGGAACTGAAGCTTTCTTT. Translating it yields CASSQDAGGGGTEAFF.

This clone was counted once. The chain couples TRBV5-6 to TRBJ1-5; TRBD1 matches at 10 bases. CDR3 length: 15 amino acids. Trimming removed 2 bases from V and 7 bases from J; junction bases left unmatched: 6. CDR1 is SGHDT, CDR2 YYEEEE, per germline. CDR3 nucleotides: TGTGCCAGCAGCTTCGGGACAGGGGAAGGACAGCCCCAGCATTTT. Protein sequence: CASSFGTGEGQPQHF.

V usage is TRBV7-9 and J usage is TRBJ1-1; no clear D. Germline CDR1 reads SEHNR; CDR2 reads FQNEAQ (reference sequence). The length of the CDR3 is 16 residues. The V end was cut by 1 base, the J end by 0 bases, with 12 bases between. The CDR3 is CASSLGPVWVNTEAFF. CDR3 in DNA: TGTGCCAGCAGCTTAGGCCCCGTTTGGGTGAACACTGAAGCTTTCTTT.

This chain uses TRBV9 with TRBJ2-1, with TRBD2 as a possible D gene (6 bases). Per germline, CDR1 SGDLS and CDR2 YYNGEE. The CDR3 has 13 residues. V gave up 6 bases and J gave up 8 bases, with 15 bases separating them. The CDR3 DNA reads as TGTGCCAGCACCTTTGCCGGGGGACATGAGCAGTTCTTC. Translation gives CASTFAGGHEQFF.

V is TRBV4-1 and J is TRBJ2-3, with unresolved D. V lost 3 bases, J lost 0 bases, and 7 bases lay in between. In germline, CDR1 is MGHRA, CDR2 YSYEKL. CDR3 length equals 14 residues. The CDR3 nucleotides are TGCGCCAGCAGCCACCGCGAGAGCACAGATACGCAGTATTTT. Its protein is CASSHRESTDTQYF.

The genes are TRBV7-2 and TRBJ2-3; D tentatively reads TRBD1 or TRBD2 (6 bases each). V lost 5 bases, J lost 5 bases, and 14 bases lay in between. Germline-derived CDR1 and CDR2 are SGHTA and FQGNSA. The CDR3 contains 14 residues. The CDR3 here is CASSQGSSVDTQYF. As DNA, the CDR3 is TGTGCCAGCAGCCAGGGGTCTAGCGTAGATACGCAGTATTTT.